One sample yielded the 27 T cell receptor beta chains listed below, sequenced in a study of Ad26.COV2.S vaccination and SARS-CoV-2 variants. Assay used: immunoSEQ multiplex PCR; TCRdb lists only in-frame clones, some missing. The sample holds hundreds of thousands of clones; 80% to 95% are singletons and the top ten take 12%. Treatment here: some 20 received Ad26.COV2.S at low or high dose, single or two shots; 5 received placebo; per-sample allocation not given. Sampling was done on day 63 after the first vaccine or placebo injection. The input for sequencing was peripheral blood, taken in a trial of Ad26.COV2.S vaccine versus placebo. These receptors came from a person between 18 and 65 years old who received the Ad26.COV2.S COVID-19 vaccine or a placebo.

V gene TRBV2 combines with J gene TRBJ2-1, with D possibly being TRBD2 (6 bases). V lost 1 base to trimming and J lost 4 bases, with 8 bases between them. The germline V gene encodes CDR1 SNHLY and CDR2 FYNNEI. The CDR3 loop spans 14 amino acids. The CDR3 here is CASSEVAGYNEQFF. The CDR3 nucleotides read TGTGCCAGCAGTGAAGTGGCGGGATACAATGAGCAGTTCTTC.

This clone was seen only once. The chain is built from TRBV5-1 and TRBJ2-1, with 11 positions matching TRBD2. The V segment lost 4 bases and the J segment 0 bases; nucleotides outside the gene matches: 12. CDR1 and CDR2 (germline): SGHRS, YFSETQ. This CDR3 is 19 amino acids long. In DNA, the CDR3 is TGCGCCAGCAGCCCCTCTAGCGGGAGGATCTCTAGCTCCTACAATGAGCAGTTCTTC. Its protein is CASSPSSGRISSSYNEQFF.

The genes are TRBV4-1 and TRBJ2-7, with unresolved D. V lost 0 bases, J lost 3 bases, and 15 bases lay in between. Germline V gene sequence: CDR1 MGHRA, CDR2 YSYEKL. This CDR3 is 16 amino acids long. The chain's CDR3 is CASSQDLGFPYYEQYF. CDR3 bases: TGCGCCAGCAGCCAAGATCTGGGGTTCCCCTACTACGAGCAGTACTTC.

The chain combines TRBV4-3 with TRBJ2-1; 7 bases are a match to TRBD2. J was trimmed by 2 bases and V by 2 bases; bases with no gene match: 6. The CDR3 consists of 16 residues. From germline, CDR1 is LGHNA and CDR2 YSLEER. The CDR3, as DNA: TGCGCCAGCAGCCAAAACCTAGCGGATGCCTACAATGAGCAGTTCTTC. This codes for CASSQNLADAYNEQFF.

The gene calls are TRBV7-7 and TRBJ2-4; TRBD2 aligns across 15 bases. Germline V gene sequence: CDR1 SSHAT, CDR2 FNYEAQ (reference sequence). The CDR3 is made up of 19 amino acids. After removal of 4 bases from V and 6 bases from J, the junction contained 13 bases not matched to a gene. This CDR3 reads CASSWRTSGRAESSNIQYF. DNA for the CDR3: TGTGCCAGCAGCTGGAGGACTAGCGGGAGGGCCGAATCATCAAACATTCAGTACTTC.

This sequence joins TRBV2 and TRBJ1-4; weak D call: TRBD1 (5 bases). CDR3 length equals 13 residues. The V and J ends lost 4 bases and 5 bases respectively, with 8 bases between them. The V gene's germline CDR1 is SNHLY and CDR2 FYNNEI. The CDR3 reads CASSVQANEKLFF. In nucleotides, the CDR3 is TGTGCCAGCAGTGTACAGGCGAATGAAAAACTGTTTTTT. The complete variable domain, with remaining parts taken from reference TRBV2 and TRBJ1-4, reads EPEVTQTPSHQVTQMGQEVILRCVPISNHLYFYWYRQILGQKVEFLVSFYNNEISEKSEIFDDQFSVERPDGSNFTLKIRSTKLEDSAMYFCASSVQANEKLFFGSGTQLSVL.

This chain connects TRBV5-8 to TRBJ1-2; unclear D gene. The CDR3 consists of 11 residues. Germline V gene lookup returns CDR1 SGHTS and CDR2 YDEGEE. V was clipped by 2 bases and J by 5 bases, with 4 bases between them. Written as DNA, the CDR3 is TGTGCCAGCAGCTTTGGGTATGGCTACACCTTC. Amino acids: CASSFGYGYTF.

This chain joins TRBV27 and TRBJ2-1; perhaps TRBD2 as D (6 bases). The V and J ends lost 3 bases and 2 bases respectively, with 11 bases between them. CDR3 length: 15 amino acids. From germline, CDR1 is MNHEY and CDR2 SMNVEV (reference sequence). CDR3: CASSLGWGAYNEQFF. Written as DNA, the CDR3 is TGTGCCAGCAGTTTGGGATGGGGGGCCTACAATGAGCAGTTCTTC.

This chain links TRBV6-1 with TRBJ1-4, with no clear D. V lost 0 bases to trimming and J lost 2 bases, with 16 bases between them. The CDR3 spans 18 residues. The germline gives CDR1 MNHNS, CDR2 SASEGT. The CDR3 loop is CASSEAWAWRRTNEKLFF. CDR3 DNA sequence: TGTGCCAGCAGTGAAGCGTGGGCCTGGAGGCGGACTAATGAAAAACTGTTTTTT.

The V and J genes are TRBV19 and TRBJ1-1; D not resolved. Trimming took off 6 bases at V and 3 bases at J, with 20 bases between the two ends. CDR1 LNHDA and CDR2 SQIVND come from the germline V gene (reference sequence). There are 16 residues in the CDR3. Here the CDR3 reads CASSPRALSMYTEAFF. Written as DNA, the CDR3 is TGTGCCAGTAGCCCCCGGGCCCTCTCAATGTACACTGAAGCTTTCTTT.

The V gene is TRBV2, the J gene TRBJ2-2; D is unresolved. CDR1 SNHLY and CDR2 FYNNEI come from the germline V gene. V dropped 11 bases and J dropped 5 bases, with 9 bases sitting between them. CDR3 length equals 11 residues. CDR3 coding DNA: TGTGCCTCCAGAGATACCGGGGAGCTGTTTTTT. Its protein is CASRDTGELFF.

The gene calls are TRBV27 and TRBJ1-4, with TRBD1 identical over 7 bases. This CDR3 has 14 residues. J was trimmed by 7 bases and V by 7 bases; bases with no gene match: 9. Germline V gives CDR1 MNHEY, CDR2 SMNVEV (reference sequence). The CDR3 region has the DNA TGTGCCAGCAATGACAGGGCTGGAGGTGAAAAACTGTTTTTT. It specifies CASNDRAGGEKLFF.

This chain links TRBV4-2 with TRBJ2-5; D remains unclear. V lost 1 base, J lost 5 bases, and 8 bases lay in between. This CDR3 is built from 13 residues. Germline CDR1 and CDR2: LGHNA and YNFKEQ. The DNA for the CDR3 is TGTGCCAGCAGCCAAGGAGAAACGGAGACCCAGTACTTC. It is translated as CASSQGETETQYF.

V is TRBV19 and J is TRBJ1-1; D is unclear. This CDR3 spans 11 amino acids. Trimming left V 6 bases short and J 3 bases short, with 5 bases between. The germline CDR1 and CDR2 sequences are LNHDA and SQIVND (reference sequence). CDR3 in amino acids: CASREDTEAFF. The CDR3 DNA reads TGTGCCAGTAGAGAAGACACTGAAGCTTTCTTT.

The gene calls are TRBV4-1 and TRBJ2-1; TRBD2 matches 10 bases. Germline V CDR1 and CDR2: MGHRA, YSYEKL. This CDR3 contains 17 residues. V dropped 2 bases and J dropped 2; count of bases not matched to a gene: 6. This CDR3 reads CASSQTKAGGPYNEQFF. In nucleotides, the CDR3 is TGCGCCAGCAGCCAAACCAAAGCGGGAGGGCCCTACAATGAGCAGTTCTTC.

The chain recombines TRBV12-3 or TRBV12-4 with TRBJ1-1; D gene unclear. This CDR3 is 13 amino acids long. Trimming left V 3 bases short and J 9 bases short, with 14 bases between. This CDR3 is CASSLLEQGKAFF. CDR3 in DNA: TGTGCCAGCAGTTTGTTAGAACAAGGAAAAGCTTTCTTT.

The J gene is TRBJ2-2, the V gene TRBV2; TRBD1 matches 10 bases. The germline V gene has CDR1 SNHLY and CDR2 FYNNEI. Trimming cost V 11 bases and J 3 bases; bases outside gene matches: 9. This CDR3 comprises 15 residues. CDR3 protein: CAGADRGHDTGELFF. The CDR3, as DNA: TGTGCCGGGGCCGACAGGGGGCACGACACCGGGGAGCTGTTTTTT.

The chain couples TRBV7-8 to TRBJ1-5; D gene unclear. V was clipped by 3 bases and J by 0 bases, with 9 bases between them. This CDR3 is built from 15 residues. CDR1 and CDR2 (germline): SGHVS, FQNEAQ. In nucleotides, the CDR3 is TGTGCCAGCAGCTTTGGCGGGAGTAGCAATCAGCCCCAGCATTTT. It is translated as CASSFGGSSNQPQHF.

The chain links TRBV28 to TRBJ1-4; D is undetermined. Germline CDR1 reads MDHEN; CDR2 reads SYDVKM. Trimming cost V 6 bases and J 4 bases, with 6 bases left between them. CDR3 length: 12 amino acids. The CDR3 spells CASRGSNEKLFF. The CDR3 bases are TGTGCCAGCAGAGGCAGTAATGAAAAACTGTTTTTT.

The chain has TRBV6-5 and TRBJ1-2; D remains ambiguous. Trimming took off 8 bases at V and 0 bases at J, with 7 bases between the two ends. The germline CDR1 and CDR2 sequences are MNHEY and SVGAGI. The CDR3 spans 12 residues. In DNA, the CDR3 is TGTGCCAGCGGGAGAGCTAACTATGGCTACACCTTC. Translating gives CASGRANYGYTF.

V gene TRBV29-1 combines with J gene TRBJ2-1; D might be TRBD2 (6 bases). Germline assignment: CDR1 SQVTM and CDR2 ANQGSEA. Trimming pared 1 base from V and 2 bases from J, leaving 15 bases between. The CDR3 is made up of 16 amino acids. Written as DNA, the CDR3 is TGCAGCGTTGAAGCCAGATTAGCGGACCCCTACAATGAGCAGTTCTTC. Translated: CSVEARLADPYNEQFF.

This clone was recorded once. This rearrangement joins TRBV18 to TRBJ2-1; D assignment may be TRBD1 or TRBD2 (5 bases each). CDR1 is KGHSH and CDR2 is LQKENI in the germline V gene. The V end lost 3 bases, the J end lost 1 base, and 7 bases lay between the germline ends. The CDR3 extends over 14 amino acids. CDR3 sequence: CASSPEGSYNEQFF. As DNA, the CDR3 is TGTGCCAGCTCACCTGAGGGGTCCTACAATGAGCAGTTCTTC.

The chain couples TRBV4-1 to TRBJ2-7; 11 bases line up with TRBD2. Germline V gives CDR1 MGHRA, CDR2 YSYEKL. The trim removed 0 bases at V and 1 base at J, leaving 5 bases unmatched. The CDR3 totals 17 residues. The CDR3 protein is CASSQDATSGVSYEQYF. CDR3 nucleotides: TGCGCCAGCAGCCAAGACGCGACTAGCGGGGTGTCCTACGAGCAGTACTTC.

The chain links TRBV3-1 (or the pseudogene TRBV3-2) to TRBJ2-1, with 11 bases aligning to TRBD2. Germline trimming cut 3 bases from V and 4 bases from J; bases unmatched to any gene: 11. Germline V gene lookup returns CDR1 LGHDT and CDR2 YNNKEL (reference sequence). The CDR3 sequence is 18 residues long. CDR3 amino acids: CASSQGPSGRTLYNEQFF. The DNA for the CDR3 is TGTGCCAGCAGCCAGGGACCTAGCGGGAGGACCCTATACAATGAGCAGTTCTTC.

The rearrangement uses TRBV28 and TRBJ2-7; tentative D call: TRBD1 (5 bases). The germline V gene has CDR1 MDHEN and CDR2 SYDVKM. V shed 3 bases and J shed 3 bases, with 12 bases lying between them. This CDR3 region has 14 residues. The CDR3 coding sequence is TGTGCCAGCAGTTTGTCCGGACATCGCTACGAGCAGTACTTC. Protein: CASSLSGHRYEQYF.

The count of this clone is one. The J gene is TRBJ1-1, the V gene TRBV4-2; D is undetermined. Trimming left V 2 bases short and J 1 base short, with 8 bases between. The CDR3 is made up of 14 amino acids. Germline assignment: CDR1 LGHNA and CDR2 YNFKEQ. CDR3 nucleotides: TGTGCCAGCAGCCAAAGATCATCGAACACTGAAGCTTTCTTT. Protein product: CASSQRSSNTEAFF.

The count of this clone is one. The chain couples TRBV10-3 to TRBJ2-5; weak D call: TRBD2 (5 bases). V lost 4 bases, J lost 5 bases, and 11 bases lay in between. Per the germline V gene, CDR1 is ENHRY and CDR2 is SYGVKD. The CDR3 length is 13 residues. The CDR3 is CAISGGSGETQYF. The CDR3 nucleotides are TGTGCCATCAGTGGCGGGTCGGGTGAGACCCAGTACTTC.